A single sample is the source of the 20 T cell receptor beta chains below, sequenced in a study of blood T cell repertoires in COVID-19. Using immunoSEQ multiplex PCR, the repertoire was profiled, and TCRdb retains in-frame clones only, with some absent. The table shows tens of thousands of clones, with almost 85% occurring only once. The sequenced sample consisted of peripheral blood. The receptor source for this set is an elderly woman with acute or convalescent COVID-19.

CDR3 nucleotides: TGTGCCAGCAGCCAACCGGGGTACTCTGGAAACACCATATATTTT. It codes for CASSQPGYSGNTIYF. This rearrangement joins TRBV14 to TRBJ1-3; D unclear. The CDR3 covers 15 residues. CDR1 and CDR2 from the germline V gene are SGHDN and FVKESK. V was cut by 2 bases and J by 0 bases, with 8 bases left in between.

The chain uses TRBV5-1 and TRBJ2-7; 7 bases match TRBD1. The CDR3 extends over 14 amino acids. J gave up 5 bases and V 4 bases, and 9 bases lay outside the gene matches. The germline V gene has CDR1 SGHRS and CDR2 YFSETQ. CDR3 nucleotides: TGCGCCAGCAGCCTTTTGACAGGGCTCAACGAGCAGTACTTC. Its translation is CASSLLTGLNEQYF.

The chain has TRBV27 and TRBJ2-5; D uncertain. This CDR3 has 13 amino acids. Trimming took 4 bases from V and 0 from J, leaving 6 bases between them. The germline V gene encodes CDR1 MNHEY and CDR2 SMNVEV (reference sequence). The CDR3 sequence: CASSSFYQETQYF. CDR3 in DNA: TGTGCCAGCAGTTCTTTCTACCAAGAGACCCAGTACTTC.

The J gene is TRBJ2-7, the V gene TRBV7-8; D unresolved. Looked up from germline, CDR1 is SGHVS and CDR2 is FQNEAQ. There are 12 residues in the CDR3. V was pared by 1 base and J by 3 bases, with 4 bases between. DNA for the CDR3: TGTGCCAGCAGCTTAGTAGACTACGAGCAGTACTTC. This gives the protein CASSLVDYEQYF.

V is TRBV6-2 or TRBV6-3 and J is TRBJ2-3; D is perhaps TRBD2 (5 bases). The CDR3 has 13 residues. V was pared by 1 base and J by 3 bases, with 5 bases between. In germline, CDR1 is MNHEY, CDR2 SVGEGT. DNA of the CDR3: TGTGCCAGCAGTTACTGGACTACAGATACGCAGTATTTT. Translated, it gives CASSYWTTDTQYF.

CDR3 region: CSVEPRFTDTQYF. The CDR3 bases are TGCAGCGTTGAACCCAGGTTCACAGATACGCAGTATTTT. The rearrangement joins TRBV29-1 to TRBJ2-3, with D hard to call. Germline V gene sequence: CDR1 SQVTM, CDR2 ANQGSEA. Trimming removed 2 bases from V and 2 bases from J, with 8 bases in between. This CDR3 has 13 amino acids.

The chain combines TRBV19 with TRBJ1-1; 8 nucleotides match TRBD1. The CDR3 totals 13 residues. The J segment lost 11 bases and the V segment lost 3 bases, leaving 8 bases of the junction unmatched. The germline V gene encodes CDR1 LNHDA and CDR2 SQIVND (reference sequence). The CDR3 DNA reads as TGTGCCAGTAGTATGGCGCAGGGGGCGAAGGCTTTCTTT. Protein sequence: CASSMAQGAKAFF.

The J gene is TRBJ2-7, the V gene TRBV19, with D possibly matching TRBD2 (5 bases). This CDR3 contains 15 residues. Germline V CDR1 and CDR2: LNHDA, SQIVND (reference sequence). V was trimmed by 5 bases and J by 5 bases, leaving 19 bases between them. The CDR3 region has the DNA TGTGCCAGTAGTTCCGTCCAAAGGACTTTCAACGAGCAGTACTTC. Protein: CASSSVQRTFNEQYF.

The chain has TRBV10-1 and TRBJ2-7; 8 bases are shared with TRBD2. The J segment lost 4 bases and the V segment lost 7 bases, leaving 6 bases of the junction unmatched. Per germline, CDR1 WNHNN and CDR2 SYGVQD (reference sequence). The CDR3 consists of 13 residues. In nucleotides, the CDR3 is TGCGCCAGCAACAAGCGGGGGTTGTACGAGCAGTACTTC. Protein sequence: CASNKRGLYEQYF.

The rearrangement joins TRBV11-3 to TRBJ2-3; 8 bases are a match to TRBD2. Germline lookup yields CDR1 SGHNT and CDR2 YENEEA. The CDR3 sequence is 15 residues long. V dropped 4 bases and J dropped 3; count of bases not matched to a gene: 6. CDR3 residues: CASSYGGRTTDTQYF. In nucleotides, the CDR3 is TGTGCCAGCAGCTATGGCGGGAGGACTACAGATACGCAGTATTTT.

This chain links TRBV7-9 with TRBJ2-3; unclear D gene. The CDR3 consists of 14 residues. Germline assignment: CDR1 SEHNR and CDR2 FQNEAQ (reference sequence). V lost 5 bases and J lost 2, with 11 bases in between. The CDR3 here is CASSKVADTDTQYF. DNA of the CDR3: TGTGCCAGCAGCAAGGTGGCGGACACAGATACGCAGTATTTT.

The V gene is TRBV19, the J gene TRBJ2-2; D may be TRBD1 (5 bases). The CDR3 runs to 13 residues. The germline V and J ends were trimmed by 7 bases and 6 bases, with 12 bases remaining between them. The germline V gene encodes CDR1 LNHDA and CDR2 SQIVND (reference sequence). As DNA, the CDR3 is TGTGCCAGTAATAGGGGTATCCCCGGGGAGCTGTTTTTT. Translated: CASNRGIPGELFF.

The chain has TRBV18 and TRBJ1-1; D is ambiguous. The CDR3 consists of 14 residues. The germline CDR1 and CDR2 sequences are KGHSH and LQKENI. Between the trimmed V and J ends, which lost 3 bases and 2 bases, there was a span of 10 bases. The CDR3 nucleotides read TGTGCCAGCTCACCGATAGAGGGAAACACTGAAGCTTTCTTT. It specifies CASSPIEGNTEAFF.

The CDR3 loop reads CASRVPGSNSPLHF. The DNA for the CDR3 is TGTGCCAGCCGGGTCCCCGGGTCCAATTCACCCCTCCACTTT. V gene TRBV27 combines with J gene TRBJ1-6, with D unclear. CDR3 length: 14 amino acids. Germline lookup yields CDR1 MNHEY and CDR2 SMNVEV (reference sequence). V was trimmed by 8 bases and J by 7 bases, leaving 15 bases between them.

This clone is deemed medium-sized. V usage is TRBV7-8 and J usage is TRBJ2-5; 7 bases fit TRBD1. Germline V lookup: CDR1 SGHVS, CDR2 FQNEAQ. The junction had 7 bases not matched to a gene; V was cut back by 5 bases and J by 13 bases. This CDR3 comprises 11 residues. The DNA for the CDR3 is TGTGCCAGCAGCCAAGGGGGACAGCCGTACTTC. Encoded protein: CASSQGGQPYF.

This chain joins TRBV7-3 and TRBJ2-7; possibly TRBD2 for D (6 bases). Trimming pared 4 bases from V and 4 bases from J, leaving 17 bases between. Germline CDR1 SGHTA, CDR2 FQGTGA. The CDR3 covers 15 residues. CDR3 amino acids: CASSSRGTGSYEQYF. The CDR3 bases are TGTGCCAGCAGCTCCCGCGGGACGGGGAGTTACGAGCAGTACTTC. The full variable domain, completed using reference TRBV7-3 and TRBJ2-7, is GAGVSQTPSNKVTEKGKYVELRCDPISGHTALYWYRQSLGQGPEFLIYFQGTGAADDSGLPNDRFFAVRPEGSVSTLKIQRTERGDSAVYLCASSSRGTGSYEQYFGPGTRLTVT.

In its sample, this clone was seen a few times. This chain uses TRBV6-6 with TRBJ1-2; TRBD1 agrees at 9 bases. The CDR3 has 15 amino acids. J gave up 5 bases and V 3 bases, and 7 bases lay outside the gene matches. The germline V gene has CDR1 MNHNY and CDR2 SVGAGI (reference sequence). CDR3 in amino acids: CASSYGLGQGYGYTF. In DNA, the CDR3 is TGTGCCAGCAGTTATGGTCTGGGACAGGGATATGGCTACACCTTC.

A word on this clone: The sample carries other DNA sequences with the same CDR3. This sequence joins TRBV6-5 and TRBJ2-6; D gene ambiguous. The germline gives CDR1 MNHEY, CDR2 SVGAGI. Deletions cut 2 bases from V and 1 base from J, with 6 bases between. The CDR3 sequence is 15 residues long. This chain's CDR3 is CASSYSHSGANVLTF. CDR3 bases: TGTGCCAGCAGTTACAGCCATTCTGGGGCCAACGTCCTGACTTTC.

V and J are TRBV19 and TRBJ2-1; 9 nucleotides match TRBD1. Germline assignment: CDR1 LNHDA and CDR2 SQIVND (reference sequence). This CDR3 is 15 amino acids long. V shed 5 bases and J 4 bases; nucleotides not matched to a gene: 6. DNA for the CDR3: TGTGCCAGTAGTGGGTGGACAGGGGATTACAATGAGCAGTTCTTC. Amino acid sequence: CASSGWTGDYNEQFF. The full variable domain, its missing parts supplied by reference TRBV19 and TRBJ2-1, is DGGITQSPKYLFRKEGQNVTLSCEQNLNHDAMYWYRQDPGQGLRLIYYSQIVNDFQKGDIAEGYSVSREKKESFPLTVTSAQKNPTAFYLCASSGWTGDYNEQFFGPGTRLTVL.

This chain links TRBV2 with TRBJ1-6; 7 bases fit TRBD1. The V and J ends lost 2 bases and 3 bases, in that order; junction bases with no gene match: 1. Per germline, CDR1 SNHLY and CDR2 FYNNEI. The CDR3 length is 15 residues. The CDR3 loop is CASSEPGGYNSPLHF. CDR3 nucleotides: TGTGCCAGCAGTGAACCAGGGGGCTATAATTCACCCCTCCACTTT.